Listed below are T cell receptor beta chains from one sample, sequenced in a study of T-cell reconstitution after alpha-beta-depleted transplantation in children. From the PCR reads, TCRdb called clonotypes with MiXCR, one entry per CDR3 protein. The table lists hundreds of thousands of distinct CDR3 sequences, about an eighth of them singletons. The specimen was PBMCs, collected before TCRalphabeta/CD19-depleted stem cell transplant. These receptors came from a girl aged 2-10 years with congenital amegakaryocytic thrombocytopenia, due to receive a stem cell transplant. The CDR3 runs from the conserved cysteine through the conserved F or W. The D gene is left open where the match is weak. Some rows have no size entry. The others give once, few or many, or a class for an expanded clone.

>TRBJ2-5|.|TRBV5-1|many
CASSLASVTQETQYF
TGCGCCAGCAGCTTGGCATCGGTAACCCAAGAGACCCAGTACTTC
>TRBJ2-1|.|TRBV5-1|.
CASSFYQSSYNEQFF
TGCGCCAGCAGCTTTTACCAAAGCTCCTACAATGAGCAGTTCTTC
>TRBJ2-3|.|TRBV5-1|few
CASSFLPTDTQYF
TGCGCCAGCAGCTTTTTGCCCACAGATACGCAGTATTTT
>TRBJ2-5|.|TRBV29-1|many
CSVTGTVEETQYF
TGCAGCGTTACCGGGACTGTTGAAGAGACCCAGTACTTC
>TRBJ2-3|.|TRBV5-1|many
CAIKEQGRSTDTQYF
TGCGCCATCAAAGAACAGGGGAGGTCCACAGATACGCAGTATTTT
>TRBJ2-3|TRBD2|TRBV5-8|.
CASSLALAGGVDTQYF
TGTGCCAGCAGCTTGGCTTTAGCGGGAGGTGTAGATACGCAGTATTTT
>TRBJ1-4|.|TRBV7-9|.
CASSPTPQNINEKLFF
TGTGCCAGCAGCCCCACCCCACAGAATATAAATGAAAAACTGTTTTTT
>TRBJ1-2|.|TRBV7-9|.
CASGPGQPNGYTF
TGTGCCAGCGGCCCCGGGCAACCCAACGGCTACACCTTC
>TRBJ2-2|TRBD2|TRBV7-2|many
CASSLASGTSRELFF
TGTGCCAGCAGCTTAGCGTCAGGGACTAGCCGGGAGCTGTTTTTT
>TRBJ1-5|.|TRBV6-1|.
CASRGSSSPQPQHF
TGTGCCAGCAGGGGGTCTTCTTCCCCTCAGCCCCAGCATTTT
>TRBJ2-7|.|TRBV3-1|few
CASSQVTRGDEQYF
TGTGCCAGCAGCCAAGTGACTAGGGGGGACGAGCAGTACTTC
>TRBJ1-1|.|TRBV5-1|many
CASSLVGRATNTEAFF
TGCGCCAGCAGCTTGGTCGGACGGGCCACTAACACTGAAGCTTTCTTT
>TRBJ2-7|TRBD2|TRBV7-2|many
CASSPNLSGLADYEQYF
TGTGCCAGCAGCCCTAACCTATCCGGACTAGCGGACTACGAGCAGTACTTC
>TRBJ2-3|.|TRBV5-6|many
CASSQVGATDTQYF
TGTGCCAGCAGCCAGGTGGGGGCCACAGATACGCAGTATTTT
>TRBJ2-1|.|TRBV29-1|many
CSVDSATVTNEQFF
TGCAGCGTTGACTCCGCGACCGTAACAAATGAGCAGTTCTTC
>TRBJ2-7|.|TRBV4-1|many
CASSSRGSYEQYF
TGCGCCAGCAGCTCGAGGGGTAGCTACGAGCAGTACTTC
>TRBJ1-5|TRBD1|TRBV7-8|few
CASSLRTGPNLQPQHF
TGTGCCAGCAGCTTAAGGACAGGTCCCAATCTGCAGCCCCAGCATTTT
>TRBJ2-2|.|TRBV12-3/TRBV12-4|few
CASSSTTDTGELFF
TGTGCCAGCAGTTCCACGACAGACACCGGGGAGCTGTTTTTT
>TRBJ2-6|.|TRBV29-1|many
CSVAVGTISGANVLTF
TGCAGCGTTGCAGTAGGAACAATCTCTGGGGCCAACGTCCTGACTTTC
>TRBJ2-4|.|TRBV4-2|.
CASSPSPGRNAKNIQYF
TGTGCCAGCAGCCCCTCCCCAGGAAGGAATGCCAAAAACATTCAGTACTTC
>TRBJ2-1|.|TRBV20-1|many
CSAASNNEQFF
TGCAGTGCCGCTTCTAACAATGAGCAGTTCTTC